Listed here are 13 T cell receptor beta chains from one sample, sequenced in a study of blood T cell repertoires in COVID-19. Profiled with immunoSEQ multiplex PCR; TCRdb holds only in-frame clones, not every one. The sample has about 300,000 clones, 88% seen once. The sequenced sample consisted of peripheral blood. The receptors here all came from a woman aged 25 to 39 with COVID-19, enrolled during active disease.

DNA for the CDR3: TGTGCCAGCAGCTTGGAAGGTTCTCAGGGGGACCAGCCCCAGCATTTT. Its protein product is CASSLEGSQGDQPQHF. This chain uses TRBV5-6 with TRBJ1-5, with TRBD1 matching 7 bases. The CDR3 spans 16 residues. V lost 0 bases to trimming and J lost 7 bases; unmatched junction nucleotides: 10. Germline CDR1 SGHDT, CDR2 YYEEEE.

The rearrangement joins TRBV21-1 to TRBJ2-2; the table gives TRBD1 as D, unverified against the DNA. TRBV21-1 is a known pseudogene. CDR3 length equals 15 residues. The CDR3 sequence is CASSETDKPTGELFF. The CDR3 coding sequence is TGTGCCAGCAGTGAAACGGACAAACCTACCGGGGAGCTGTTTTTT.

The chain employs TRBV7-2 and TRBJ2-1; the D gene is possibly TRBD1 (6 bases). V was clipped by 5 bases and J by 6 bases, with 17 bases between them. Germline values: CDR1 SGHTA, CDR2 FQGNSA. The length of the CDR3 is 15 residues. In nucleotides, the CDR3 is TGTGCCAGCAGCCCAAACCTTGTCAGGGGCAATGAGCAGTTCTTC. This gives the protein CASSPNLVRGNEQFF. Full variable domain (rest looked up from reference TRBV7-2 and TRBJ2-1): GAGVSQSPSNKVTEKGKDVELRCDPISGHTALYWYRQSLGQGLEFLIYFQGNSAPDKSGLPSDRFSAERTGGSVSTLTIQRTQQEDSAVYLCASSPNLVRGNEQFFGPGTRLTVL.

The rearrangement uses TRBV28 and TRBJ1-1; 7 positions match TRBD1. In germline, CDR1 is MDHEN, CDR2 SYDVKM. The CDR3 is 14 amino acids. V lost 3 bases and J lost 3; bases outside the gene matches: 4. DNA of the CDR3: TGTGCCAGCAGTTTCCTCGACAGGGACACTGAAGCTTTCTTT. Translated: CASSFLDRDTEAFF.

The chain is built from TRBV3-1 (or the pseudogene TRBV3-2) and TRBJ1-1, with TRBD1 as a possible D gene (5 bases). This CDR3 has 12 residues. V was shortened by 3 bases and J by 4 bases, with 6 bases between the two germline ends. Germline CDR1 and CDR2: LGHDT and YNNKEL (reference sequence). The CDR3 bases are TGTGCCAGCAGCCACAGGGCCACTGAAGCTTTCTTT. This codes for CASSHRATEAFF.

CDR3 in DNA: TGTGCCAGCAGCTTCCGGGACAGGGGGCAAAGAGAGCAGTACGTC. It specifies CASSFRDRGQREQYV. The V call is TRBV5-5, the J call TRBJ2-7; the match to TRBD1 covers 12 bases. Germline loops: CDR1 SGHKS, CDR2 YYEKEE (reference sequence). This CDR3 region has 15 residues. The V segment lost 2 bases and the J segment 7 bases; nucleotides outside the gene matches: 7.

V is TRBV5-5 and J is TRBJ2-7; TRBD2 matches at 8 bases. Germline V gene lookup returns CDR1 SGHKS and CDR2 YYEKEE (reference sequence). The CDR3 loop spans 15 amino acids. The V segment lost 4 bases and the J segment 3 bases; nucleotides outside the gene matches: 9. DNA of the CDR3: TGTGCCAGCAGCCGCCACTTGCGGGGGGTCTACGAGCAGTACGTC. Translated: CASSRHLRGVYEQYV.

CDR3 sequence: CASSSGRWQYF. The CDR3 nucleotides read TGTGCCAGCAGCTCAGGGAGGTGGCAGTACTTC. The chain recombines TRBV5-6 with TRBJ2-7, with D maybe TRBD2 (6 bases). Trimming removed 3 bases from V and 9 bases from J, with 10 bases in between. This CDR3 spans 11 amino acids. Per the germline V gene, CDR1 is SGHDT and CDR2 is YYEEEE.

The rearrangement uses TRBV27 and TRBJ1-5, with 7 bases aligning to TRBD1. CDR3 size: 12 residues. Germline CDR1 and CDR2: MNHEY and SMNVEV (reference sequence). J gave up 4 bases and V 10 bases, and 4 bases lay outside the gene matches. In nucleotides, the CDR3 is TGTGCCACCGGGACAGCGAATCAGCCCCAGCATTTT. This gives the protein CATGTANQPQHF.

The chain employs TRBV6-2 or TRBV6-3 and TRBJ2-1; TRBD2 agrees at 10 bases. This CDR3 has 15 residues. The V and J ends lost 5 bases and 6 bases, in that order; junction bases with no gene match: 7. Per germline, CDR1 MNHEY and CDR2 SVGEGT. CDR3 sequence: CASSLSGGRSNEQFF. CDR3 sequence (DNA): TGTGCCAGCAGTCTTAGCGGGGGGCGATCCAATGAGCAGTTCTTC.

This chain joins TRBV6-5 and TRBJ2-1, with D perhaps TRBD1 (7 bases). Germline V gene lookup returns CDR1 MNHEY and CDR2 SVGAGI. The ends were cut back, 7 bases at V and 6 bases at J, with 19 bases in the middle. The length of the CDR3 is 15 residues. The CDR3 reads CASNLGRGAVNEQFF. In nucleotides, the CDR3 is TGTGCCAGCAACTTGGGCAGGGGGGCTGTCAATGAGCAGTTCTTC.

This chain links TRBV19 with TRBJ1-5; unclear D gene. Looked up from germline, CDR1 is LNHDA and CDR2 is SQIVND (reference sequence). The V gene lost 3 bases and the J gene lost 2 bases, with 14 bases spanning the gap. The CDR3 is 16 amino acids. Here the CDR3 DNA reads TGTGCCAGTAGTATCACCTGGGCCGGCGGCAATCAGCCCCAGCATTTT. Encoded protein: CASSITWAGGNQPQHF.

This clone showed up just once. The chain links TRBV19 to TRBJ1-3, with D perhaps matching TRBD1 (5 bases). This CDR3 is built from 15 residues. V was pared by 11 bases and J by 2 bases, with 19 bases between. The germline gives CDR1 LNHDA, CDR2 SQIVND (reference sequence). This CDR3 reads CASWGTYETGNTIYF. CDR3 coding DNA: TGTGCCTCCTGGGGCACATACGAAACTGGAAACACCATATATTTT.